The text below deals with one T cell receptor (beta chain). The antigen remains unidentified. The germline V and J ends were trimmed by 10 bases and 2 bases, with 14 bases remaining between them. Germline CDR1 reads WSHSY; CDR2 reads SAAADI. The CDR3 is made up of 14 amino acids. PCR employed 60 Vbeta and 13 Jbeta primers. Data came from immunoSEQ multiplex PCR; TCRdb stores just in-frame clones and leaves some out. The data show around 130,000 clones, 65% to 90% seen once. The sample originates from a study of cytomegalovirus exposure and HLA in healthy donors. The overall study: Drawn from HLA-typed donors, approximately 85 million unique TCRs were held in an early data release. Notes on the study in general: Of the V segments, some could not be distinguished, including TRBV6-2 and TRBV6-3, and were excluded. Fewer N-insertions (relative to the roughly 610-donor mean) were reportedly seen in an Asian-associated ancestry cluster in a later analysis. Presence/absence comparisons presumed near-even sequencing depth among donors.

The sequencing sample was made of PBMCs. The TCR originated in a male donor in good health and CMV-seropositive. The J gene is TRBJ2-2, the V gene TRBV10-2; a possible D gene is TRBD1 (6 bases). The CDR3 region is CATKQGLNTGELFF. DNA for the CDR3: TGCGCCACCAAACAGGGTCTAAACACCGGGGAGCTGTTTTTT.